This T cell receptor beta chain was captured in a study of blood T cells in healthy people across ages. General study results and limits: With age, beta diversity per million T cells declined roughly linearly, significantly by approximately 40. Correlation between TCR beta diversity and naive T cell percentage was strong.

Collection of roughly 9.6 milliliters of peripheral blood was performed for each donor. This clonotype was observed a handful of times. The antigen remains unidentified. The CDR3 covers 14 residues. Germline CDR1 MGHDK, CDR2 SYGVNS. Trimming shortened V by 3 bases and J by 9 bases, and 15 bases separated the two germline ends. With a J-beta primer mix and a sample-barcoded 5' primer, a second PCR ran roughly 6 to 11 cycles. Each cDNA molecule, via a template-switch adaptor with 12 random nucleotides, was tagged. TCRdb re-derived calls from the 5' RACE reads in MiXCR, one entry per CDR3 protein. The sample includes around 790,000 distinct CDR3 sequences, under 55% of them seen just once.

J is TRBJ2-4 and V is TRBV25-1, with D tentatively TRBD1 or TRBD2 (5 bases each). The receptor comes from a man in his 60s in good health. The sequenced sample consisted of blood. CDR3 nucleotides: TGTGCCAGCAGTGATCGGGCAGGGACGGGCATTCAGTACTTC. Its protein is CASSDRAGTGIQYF.